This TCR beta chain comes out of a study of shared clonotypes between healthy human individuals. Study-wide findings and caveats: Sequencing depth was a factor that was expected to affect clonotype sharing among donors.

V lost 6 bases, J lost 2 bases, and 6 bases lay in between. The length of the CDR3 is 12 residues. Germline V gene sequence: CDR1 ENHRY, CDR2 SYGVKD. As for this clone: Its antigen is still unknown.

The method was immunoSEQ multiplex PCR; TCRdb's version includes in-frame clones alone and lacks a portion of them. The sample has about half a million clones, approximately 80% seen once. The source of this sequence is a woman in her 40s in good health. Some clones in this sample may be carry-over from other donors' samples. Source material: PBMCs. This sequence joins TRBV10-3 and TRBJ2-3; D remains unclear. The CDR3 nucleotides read TGTGCCATCAGCGGGCCCACAGATACGCAGTATTTT. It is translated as CAISGPTDTQYF.